This T cell receptor (beta chain) was captured in a study of T cells in tuberculosis. Study-level information: IGRA-negative adolescents, IGRA-positive adolescents with latent tuberculosis and adults with active tuberculosis formed this South African cohort.

The table came from immunoSEQ multiplex PCR; TCRdb's copy has only in-frame clones and leaves some out. The table includes 25,000 or so clones, 90% detected once. There are 14 residues in the CDR3. Losses at the gene ends were 5 bases for V and 4 bases for J; bases not matched to a gene: 7. CDR1 and CDR2 (germline): MNHNY, SVGAGI (reference sequence). The clonotype was recovered from a donor aged 5 to 30 with latent tuberculosis or without tuberculosis infection. The chain combines TRBV6-6 with TRBJ1-2; 7 bases fit TRBD1. The sample was PBMCs. CDR3 DNA sequence: TGTGCCAGCAGTCCTACAGGGGCTTCCTATGGCTACACCTTC. This sequence encodes CASSPTGASYGYTF.